The entry below describes one T cell receptor beta chain. This sample was taken from a study of CD8 T cells in Susac syndrome. Random hexamers were used to reverse transcribe an amount of about 0.5 to 1 ug RNA. In TCRdb, the immunoSEQ multiplex PCR reads were re-called with MiXCR into one record per CDR3 protein. The sample has 250,000 to 350,000 distinct CDR3 sequences; roughly 84% are singletons. This CDR3 spans 16 amino acids. The source is a human donor with multiple sclerosis. The sequencing input was CD8+ T cells from PBMCs. The chain joins TRBV12-2 to TRBJ2-1; the tabulated D call, TRBD1, remains unverified against the DNA. TRBV12-2 is deemed a pseudogene. The CDR3 DNA reads TGTGCAAGTCGCCTCCCGGGACAGGGTAAGGGGAATGAGCAGTTCTTC. This gives the protein CASRLPGQGKGNEQFF.